A selection of T cell receptor beta chains follows, all from one sample in a study of control samples from healthy donors and cancer patients. The method was immunoSEQ multiplex PCR; TCRdb's version includes in-frame clones alone and lacks a portion of them. The table records 98,000 or so clones, roughly 83% of them present only once. The sample taken for sequencing was blood. These receptors came from a woman younger than 45 in good health. CDR3s include the opening cysteine and the closing phenylalanine or tryptophan. The D gene is left open where the match is weak. Clone size appears in some rows only: once, few, many, or a class for an expanded clone.

j_gene | v_gene | abundance | d_gene | CDR3aa | CDR3nt
TRBJ2-3 | TRBV10-1 | once | TRBD1 | CASSGDRALSGTDTQYF | TGCGCCAGCAGCGGGGACAGGGCCCTCTCCGGCACAGATACGCAGTATTTT
TRBJ2-7 | TRBV10-2 | few | TRBD1 | CASMGQGADEQYF | TGCGCCAGCATGGGACAGGGTGCGGACGAGCAGTACTTC
TRBJ2-5 | TRBV18 | NA | TRBD2 | CASSPLTSGGPDF | TGTGCCAGCTCACCACTGACTAGCGGGGGTCCCGACTTC
TRBJ1-1 | TRBV5-4 | once | TRBD1 | CASSPPGQGYTEAFF | TGTGCCAGCAGCCCGCCGGGACAGGGATACACTGAAGCTTTCTTT
TRBJ1-1 | TRBV11-3 | NA | NA | CASSTRGNTEAFF | TGTGCCAGCAGCACTAGGGGGAACACTGAAGCTTTCTTT
TRBJ1-1 | TRBV3-1/TRBV3-2 | NA | NA | CASSLIRHTEAFF | TGTGCCAGCAGCCTTATACGACACACTGAAGCTTTCTTT
TRBJ1-3 | TRBV2 | once | TRBD1 | CASSEGLQGASGNTIYF | TGTGCCAGCAGTGAAGGCCTACAGGGGGCGTCTGGAAACACCATATATTTT
TRBJ2-1 | TRBV5-4 | NA | NA | CASSSPQGVGYNEQFF | TGTGCCAGCAGCTCGCCGCAAGGGGTGGGCTACAATGAGCAGTTCTTC
TRBJ2-7 | TRBV6-5 | NA | NA | CASSHRGGLRYEQYF | TGTGCCAGCAGTCACCGAGGGGGGCTCAGGTACGAGCAGTACTTC
TRBJ2-5 | TRBV10-3 | NA | NA | CAISEGRGETQYF | TGTGCCATCAGTGAGGGACGGGGAGAGACCCAGTACTTC
TRBJ1-2 | TRBV2 | NA | NA | CASSERRGENGYTF | TGTGCCAGCAGCGAAAGGCGCGGGGAGAATGGCTACACCTTC
TRBJ2-2 | TRBV10-1 | few | NA | CASSEFRTVGELFF | TGCGCCAGCAGTGAGTTCAGGACAGTCGGGGAGCTGTTTTTT
TRBJ2-3 | TRBV18 | NA | TRBD2 | CASSGLAGTDTQYF | TGTGCCAGCTCGGGACTAGCGGGCACAGATACGCAGTATTTT
TRBJ2-1 | TRBV6-5 | NA | TRBD2 | CAAASGGGNEQFF | TGTGCCGCGGCTAGCGGGGGGGGGAATGAGCAGTTCTTC
TRBJ1-6 | TRBV5-8 | few | NA | CASSRSDNSPLHF | TGTGCCAGCAGCCGCTCAGATAATTCACCCCTCCACTTT
TRBJ2-3 | TRBV7-7 | once | TRBD1 | CASSQGGLETDTQYF | TGTGCTAGCAGCCAAGGGGGCTTGGAGACAGATACGCAGTATTTT
TRBJ1-6 | TRBV13 | NA | NA | CASSSRGSPLHF | TGTGCCAGCAGCTCAAGGGGTTCACCCCTCCACTTT
TRBJ2-1 | TRBV10-1 | NA | NA | CASSEAGPRGAEQFF | TGCGCCAGCAGTGAGGCCGGGCCTCGAGGGGCTGAGCAGTTCTTC
TRBJ1-6 | TRBV5-1 | NA | NA | CASSSYNNSPLHF | TGCGCCAGCAGCTCTTACAATAATTCACCCCTCCACTTT
TRBJ1-4 | TRBV24-1 | NA | TRBD1 | CATSAPRRGQGATNEKLFF | TGTGCCACCAGTGCCCCTCGTAGGGGACAGGGTGCAACTAATGAAAAACTGTTTTTT
TRBJ2-3 | TRBV15 | NA | NA | CATSRDLSGAGADTQYF | TGTGCCACCAGCAGAGATTTGTCGGGGGCAGGTGCAGATACGCAGTATTTT
TRBJ2-7 | TRBV7-6 | once | NA | CASSLWVSDEQYF | TGTGCCAGCAGCTTATGGGTCAGTGACGAGCAGTACTTC
TRBJ2-1 | TRBV24-1 | NA | NA | CATSDLSGSSYNEQFF | TGTGCCACCAGTGATTTGTCGGGGAGCTCCTACAATGAGCAGTTCTTC
TRBJ1-2 | TRBV4-3 | once | NA | CASSQDLGFHYGYTF | TGCGCCAGCAGCCAAGATCTGGGGTTTCACTATGGCTACACCTTC
TRBJ1-4 | TRBV9 | NA | NA | CASSVAGEPTNEKLFF | TGTGCCAGCAGCGTAGCCGGGGAACCGACTAATGAAAAACTGTTTTTT
TRBJ2-1 | TRBV7-2 | NA | TRBD2 | CASSLVAGGPYNEQFF | TGTGCCAGCAGCTTAGTGGCGGGGGGACCCTACAATGAGCAGTTCTTC
TRBJ1-1 | TRBV2 | NA | TRBD1 | CASRENRGTEAFF | TGTGCCAGCAGGGAAAACAGGGGGACTGAAGCTTTCTTT
TRBJ1-2 | TRBV29-1 | NA | NA | CSVAVGEGYTF | TGCAGCGTTGCGGTTGGGGAAGGCTACACCTTC